This T cell receptor beta chain is drawn from a study of shared clonotypes between healthy human individuals. Study conclusions and caveats: The study generally estimated greater richness for naive than memory subsets. Genetic and exposure-history diversity was limited by the few donors. Sorted-subset sequencing was shown by rarefaction to be incomplete despite large depth. Around 4.7% was the fraction of naive CD4 clonotypes found shared across a few donors.

Using immunoSEQ multiplex PCR, the repertoire was profiled, and TCRdb retains in-frame clones only, with some absent. The sample contains 90,000 to 130,000 clones, around 65% of which appear only once. Of note for this clone: Antigen unknown.

The germline gives CDR1 PRHDT, CDR2 FYEKMQ (reference sequence). V shed 6 bases, J shed 5 bases, and the junction held 15 bases outside the gene matches. The CDR3 has 16 residues. This chain connects TRBV13 to TRBJ2-5, with TRBD1 identical over 7 bases. Sequenced sample: memory CD8+ T cells sorted from blood. Specified subset: CD45RO+ cells pooled with CCR7-negative TemRA cells. This TCR was sampled from a woman aged 30 to 39 in good health. The CDR3: CASSEYGYRGEETQYF. DNA of the CDR3: TGTGCCAGCAGTGAATATGGGTACAGGGGAGAGGAGACCCAGTACTTC.